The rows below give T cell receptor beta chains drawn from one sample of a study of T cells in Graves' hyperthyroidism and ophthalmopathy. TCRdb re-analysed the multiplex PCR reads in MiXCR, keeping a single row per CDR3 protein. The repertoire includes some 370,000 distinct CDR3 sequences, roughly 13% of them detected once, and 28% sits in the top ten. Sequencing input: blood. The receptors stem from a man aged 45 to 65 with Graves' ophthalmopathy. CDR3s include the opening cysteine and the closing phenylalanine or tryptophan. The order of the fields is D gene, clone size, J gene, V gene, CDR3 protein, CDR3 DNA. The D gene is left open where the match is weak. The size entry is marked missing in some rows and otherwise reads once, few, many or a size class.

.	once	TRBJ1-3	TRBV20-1	CSASLSGNTIYF	TGCAGTGCTAGTTTATCTGGAAACACCATATATTTT
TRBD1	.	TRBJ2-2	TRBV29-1	CSYQPGQGTGELFF	TGCAGCTACCAACCGGGACAGGGGACCGGGGAGCTGTTTTTT
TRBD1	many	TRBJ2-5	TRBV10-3	CAISEPTGVGETQYF	TGTGCCATCAGTGAGCCTACAGGGGTTGGAGAGACCCAGTACTTC
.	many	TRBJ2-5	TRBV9	CASSGRGPAKETQYF	TGTGCCAGCAGCGGTCGAGGACCTGCAAAAGAGACCCAGTACTTC
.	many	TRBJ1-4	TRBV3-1	CASQDLGNEKLFF	TGTGCCAGCCAAGACCTTGGGAATGAAAAACTGTTTTTT
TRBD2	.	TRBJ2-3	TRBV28	CASSSPSSGRTDTQYF	TGTGCCAGCAGTTCCCCATCTAGCGGGCGCACAGATACGCAGTATTTT
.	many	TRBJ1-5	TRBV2	CASTVAPRNQPQHF	TGTGCCAGCACCGTGGCACCTCGGAATCAGCCCCAGCATTTT
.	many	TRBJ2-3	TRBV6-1	CASSYPEALSTDTQYF	TGTGCCAGCAGTTACCCAGAAGCCCTTAGCACAGATACGCAGTATTTT
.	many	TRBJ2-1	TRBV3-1	CASSQVMTGEQFF	TGTGCCAGCAGCCAAGTAATGACGGGGGAGCAGTTCTTC
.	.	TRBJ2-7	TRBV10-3	CAARKYETSGEQYF	TGTGCCGCTCGGAAGTACGAGACTAGTGGCGAGCAGTACTTC
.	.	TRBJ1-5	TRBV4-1	CASSQQFPQPQHF	TGCGCCAGCAGCCAACAGTTCCCCCAGCCCCAGCATTTT
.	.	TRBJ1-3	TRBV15	CATSRATSSGNTIYF	TGTGCCACCAGCAGAGCTACTAGCTCTGGAAACACCATATATTTT
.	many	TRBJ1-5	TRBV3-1	CASSQEPRGHQPQHF	TGTGCCAGCAGCCAAGAACCCAGGGGTCATCAGCCCCAGCATTTT
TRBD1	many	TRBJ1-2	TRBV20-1	CSARGTGSAEGYTF	TGCAGTGCTAGGGGGACAGGGTCGGCAGAAGGCTACACCTTC
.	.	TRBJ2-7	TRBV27	CASKGGQLTYEQYF	TGTGCCAGCAAGGGGGGACAGTTAACCTACGAGCAGTACTTC
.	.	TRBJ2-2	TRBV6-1	CASKRGHLGGGELFF	TGTGCCAGCAAAAGGGGCCACCTCGGGGGCGGGGAGCTGTTTTTT